The present entry profiles one T cell receptor beta chain with its context. Repertoires were generated with immunoSEQ multiplex PCR, while TCRdb's copy carries only in-frame clones and drops some. The data contain around 700,000 clones, about 78% of them seen just once; the ten biggest clones take up under 2%. Trimming took off 0 bases at V and 5 bases at J, with 17 bases between the two ends. Germline loops: CDR1 MGHRA, CDR2 YSYEKL. This CDR3 has 17 amino acids. The data were obtained in a study of shared clonotypes between healthy human individuals. The clonotype was recovered from a woman in her thirties in good health. The chain carries TRBV4-1 and TRBJ1-5; TRBD1 might be the D (6 bases). The sample consisted of memory CD4+ T cells sorted from blood. Subset specified: CD45RA-negative fraction. CDR3 sequence reads: CASSQDYGTYDDQPQHF. DNA for the CDR3: TGCGCCAGCAGCCAAGATTACGGGACATATGACGATCAGCCCCAGCATTTT.